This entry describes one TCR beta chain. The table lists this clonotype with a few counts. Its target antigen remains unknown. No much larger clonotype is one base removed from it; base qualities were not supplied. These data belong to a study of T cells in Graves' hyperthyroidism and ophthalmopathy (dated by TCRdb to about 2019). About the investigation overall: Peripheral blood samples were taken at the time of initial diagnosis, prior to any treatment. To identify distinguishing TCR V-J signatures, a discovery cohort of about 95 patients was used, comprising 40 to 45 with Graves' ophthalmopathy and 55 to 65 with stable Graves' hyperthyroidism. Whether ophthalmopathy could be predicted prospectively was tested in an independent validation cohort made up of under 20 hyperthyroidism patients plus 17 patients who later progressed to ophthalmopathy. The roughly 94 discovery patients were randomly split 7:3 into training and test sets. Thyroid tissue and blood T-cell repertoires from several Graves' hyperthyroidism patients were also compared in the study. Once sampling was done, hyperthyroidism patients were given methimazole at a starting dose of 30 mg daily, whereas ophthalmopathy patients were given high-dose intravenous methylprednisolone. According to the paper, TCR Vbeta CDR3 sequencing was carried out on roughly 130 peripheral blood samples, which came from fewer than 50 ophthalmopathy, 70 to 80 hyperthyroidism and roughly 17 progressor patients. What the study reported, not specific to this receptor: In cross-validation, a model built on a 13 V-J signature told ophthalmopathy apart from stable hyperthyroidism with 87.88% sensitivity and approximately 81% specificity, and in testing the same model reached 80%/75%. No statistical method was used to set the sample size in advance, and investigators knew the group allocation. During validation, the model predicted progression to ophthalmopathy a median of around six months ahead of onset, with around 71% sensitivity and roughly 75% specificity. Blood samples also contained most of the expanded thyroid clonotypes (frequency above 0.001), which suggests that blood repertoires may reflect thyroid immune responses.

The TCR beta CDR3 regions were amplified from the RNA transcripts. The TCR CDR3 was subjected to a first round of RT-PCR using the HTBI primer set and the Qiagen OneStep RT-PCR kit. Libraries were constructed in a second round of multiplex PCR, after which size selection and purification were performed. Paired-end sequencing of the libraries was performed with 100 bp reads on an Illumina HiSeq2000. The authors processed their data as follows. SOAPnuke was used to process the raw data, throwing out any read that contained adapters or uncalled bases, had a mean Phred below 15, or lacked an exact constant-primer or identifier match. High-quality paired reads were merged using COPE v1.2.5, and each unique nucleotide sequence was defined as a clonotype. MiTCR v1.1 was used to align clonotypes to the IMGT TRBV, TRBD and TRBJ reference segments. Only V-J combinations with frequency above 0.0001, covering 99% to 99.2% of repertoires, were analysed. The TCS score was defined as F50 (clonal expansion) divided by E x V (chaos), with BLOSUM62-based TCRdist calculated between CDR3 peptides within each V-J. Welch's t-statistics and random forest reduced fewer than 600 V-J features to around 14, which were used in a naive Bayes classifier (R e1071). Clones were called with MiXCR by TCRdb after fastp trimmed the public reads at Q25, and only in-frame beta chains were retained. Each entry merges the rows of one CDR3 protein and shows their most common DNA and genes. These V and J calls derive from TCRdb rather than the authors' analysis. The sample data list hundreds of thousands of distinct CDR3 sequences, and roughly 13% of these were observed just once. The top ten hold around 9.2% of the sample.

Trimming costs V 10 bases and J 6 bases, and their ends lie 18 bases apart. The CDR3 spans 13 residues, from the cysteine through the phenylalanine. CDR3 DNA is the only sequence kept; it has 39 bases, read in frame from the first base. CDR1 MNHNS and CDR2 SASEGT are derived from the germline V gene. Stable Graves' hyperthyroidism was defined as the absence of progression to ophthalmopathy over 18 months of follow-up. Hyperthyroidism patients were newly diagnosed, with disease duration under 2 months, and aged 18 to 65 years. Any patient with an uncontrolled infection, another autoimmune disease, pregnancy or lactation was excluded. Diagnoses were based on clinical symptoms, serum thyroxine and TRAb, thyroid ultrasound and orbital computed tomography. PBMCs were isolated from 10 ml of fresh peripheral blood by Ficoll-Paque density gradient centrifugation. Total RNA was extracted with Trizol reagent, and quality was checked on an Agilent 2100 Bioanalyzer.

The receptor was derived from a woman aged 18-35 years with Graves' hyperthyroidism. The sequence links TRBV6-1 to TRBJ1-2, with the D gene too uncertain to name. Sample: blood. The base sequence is TGTGCCACCCGGGTAGTGAGCTTAGATGGCTACACCTTC. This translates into CATRVVSLDGYTF.